This T cell receptor beta chain derives from a study of T cell clusters in autoimmune cytopenias. Some 38,000 genome equivalents of blood DNA were amplified for TRB. The CDR3 is made up of 15 amino acids. TRB was amplified by touch-down multiplex PCR, primer pools A and B combined. TCRdb reprocessed the multiplex PCR reads and keeps a single row for each CDR3 protein, giving no DNA. This sample's clone table lists around 15,000 distinct CDR3 sequences. These data also formed part of another study, on T cell repertoires in aging, cancer and after chemotherapy. That publication notes: Age-matched healthy donors had significantly more diverse, less clonal blood TCR repertoires than untreated cancer patients. In cancer patients, declining TCR diversity with age involved lost richness and lost evenness. No conclusions about immunological memory after chemotherapy can be drawn from the repertoire data.

The chain uses TRBV12-3 or TRBV12-4 and TRBJ2-7; without DNA, the TCRdb call of TRBD1 cannot be checked. Sequenced input: peripheral blood. The sequence came from a human donor in good health. The CDR3 sequence: CASSHGQLFSHEQYF.